This T cell receptor (beta chain) was profiled in a study of Ad26.COV2.S vaccination and SARS-CoV-2 variants. About the study: Administration of Ad26.COV2.S was intramuscular, either once or twice 56 days apart.

The treatment is: around 19 received Ad26.COV2.S at low or high dose, single or two shots; five or six received placebo; per-sample allocation not given. The samples date from day 63 after the first vaccine or placebo injection. Trimming left V 10 bases short and J 2 bases short, with 12 bases between. Germline CDR1 and CDR2: SGHAT and FQNNGV. The CDR3 extends over 12 amino acids. The assay was immunoSEQ multiplex PCR, and TCRdb's table has in-frame clones only and misses some. This table has around 320,000 clones, about nine tenths appearing once. This chain links TRBV11-2 with TRBJ2-7; D call uncertain. This TCR was recovered from a person aged 18-60 years who received the Ad26.COV2.S COVID-19 vaccine or a placebo. Sequencing used peripheral blood, obtained in a trial of Ad26.COV2.S vaccine versus placebo. The CDR3 nucleotides read TGTGCCACCCTGTCGGCAGCCTACGAGCAGTACTTC. This sequence encodes CATLSAAYEQYF.